These T cell receptor beta chains were read from a single sample in a study of blood T cells in healthy people across ages. One entry per CDR3 protein results from TCRdb running MiXCR on the 5' RACE reads. The sample carries hundreds of thousands of distinct CDR3 sequences, around 49% recorded once. The specimen sequenced was blood. These receptors originate from a woman between 55 and 75 years old in good health. CDR3s include the opening cysteine and the closing phenylalanine or tryptophan. A D gene is named only where the DNA matches it firmly. Clone sizes are given selectively: once, few, many, or a class where the clone is expanded.

j_call	d_call	v_call	clone_size	cdr3_aa	cdr3_nt
TRBJ2-5	TRBD1	TRBV3-1	.	CASSQPGQHNEQYF	TGTGCCAGCAGCCAACCGGGACAGCACAATGAGCAGTACTTC
TRBJ2-3	TRBD2	TRBV2	.	CAIQVGVGLEADTQYF	TGTGCCATCCAAGTTGGGGTGGGACTAGAGGCAGATACGCAGTATTTT
TRBJ2-5	TRBD2	TRBV5-4	.	CASSRTRSQETQYF	TGTGCCAGCAGCCGGACTAGGTCCCAAGAGACCCAGTACTTC
TRBJ1-1	TRBD1	TRBV28	once	CASSSEGGANTEAFF	TGTGCCAGCAGTTCGGAAGGGGGCGCGAACACTGAAGCTTTCTTT
TRBJ1-2	.	TRBV6-5	once	CASRAGRYYGYTF	TGTGCCAGCAGGGCCGGGCGCTACTATGGCTACACCTTC
TRBJ2-5	.	TRBV29-1	few	CSVDKSQQETQYF	TGCAGCGTTGATAAATCTCAACAAGAGACCCAGTACTTC
TRBJ2-1	.	TRBV11-3	.	CASSLMGGYNEQFF	TGTGCCAGCAGCTTAATGGGTGGCTACAATGAGCAGTTCTTC
TRBJ2-5	TRBD2	TRBV20-1	.	CSASSGSEVDEQYF	TGCAGTGCTAGCAGCGGGAGTGAGGTAGATGAGCAGTACTTC
TRBJ2-1	.	TRBV27	few	CASSLGGHEYNEQFF	TGTGCCAGCAGCTTAGGAGGACACGAATACAATGAGCAGTTCTTC
TRBJ2-1	.	TRBV28	once	CASSAGAKSSYNEQFF	TGTGCCAGCAGCGCAGGGGCGAAGAGCTCCTACAATGAGCAGTTCTTC
TRBJ2-7	.	TRBV5-1	.	CASSLATAKPYEQYF	TGCGCCAGCAGCTTGGCGACGGCCAAGCCCTACGAGCAGTACTTC
TRBJ1-1	.	TRBV28	.	CASSLVGMNTEAFF	TGTGCCAGCAGTTTAGTGGGGATGAACACTGAAGCTTTCTTT
TRBJ1-4	.	TRBV20-1	.	CSASQDTYNEKLFF	TGCAGTGCTAGTCAGGACACGTATAATGAAAAACTGTTTTTT
TRBJ2-5	TRBD1	TRBV18	many	CASSYFGTGLQETQYF	TGTGCCAGCTCCTACTTCGGGACAGGTTTACAAGAGACCCAGTACTTC
TRBJ2-5	TRBD1	TRBV11-1	.	CASSLPRGRGRETQYF	TGTGCCAGCAGCTTACCTCGAGGCAGGGGGCGGGAGACCCAGTACTTC
TRBJ1-5	TRBD1	TRBV10-3	.	CAISSGDRGQGQPQHF	TGTGCCATCAGTTCGGGGGACAGGGGGCAAGGACAGCCCCAGCATTTT
TRBJ1-1	.	TRBV5-1	.	CASRLDPITEAFF	TGCGCCAGCAGATTGGACCCCATCACTGAAGCTTTCTTT
TRBJ2-7	.	TRBV28	.	CAGSLWASESEQYF	TGTGCCGGCAGTTTGTGGGCTAGCGAGAGCGAGCAGTACTTC
TRBJ2-7	.	TRBV10-3	few	CAISETGEFYEQYF	TGTGCCATCAGTGAGACGGGGGAGTTCTACGAGCAGTACTTC
TRBJ1-2	TRBD1	TRBV20-1	few	CSARDNRGGGGYTF	TGCAGTGCTAGAGATAACAGGGGTGGTGGGGGCTACACCTTC
TRBJ2-7	TRBD2	TRBV7-2	.	CASSLKGLTYEQYF	TGTGCCAGCAGCTTAAAGGGACTAACTTACGAGCAGTACTTC
TRBJ1-2	.	TRBV7-3	.	CASSLAGGANYGYTF	TGTGCCAGCAGCTTAGCGGGAGGAGCAAACTATGGCTACACCTTC
TRBJ2-1	TRBD2	TRBV12-3/TRBV12-4	.	CASNRPSAGVGNEQFF	TGTGCCAGCAACCGCCCCTCGGCGGGAGTAGGCAATGAGCAGTTCTTC
TRBJ2-6	.	TRBV12-3/TRBV12-4	few	CASSVADSGANVLTF	TGTGCCAGCTCGGTCGCCGACTCTGGGGCCAACGTCCTGACTTTC
TRBJ2-5	.	TRBV7-3	.	CASSPSRSAETQYF	TGTGCCAGCAGCCCCTCTCGGAGTGCAGAGACCCAGTACTTC
TRBJ2-3	TRBD2	TRBV5-1	.	CASSGGLALDTQYF	TGCGCCAGCAGCGGTGGACTAGCATTAGATACGCAGTATTTT
TRBJ2-5	.	TRBV29-1	.	CSVVGGSGRETQYF	TGCAGCGTTGTAGGGGGGAGTGGCCGCGAGACCCAGTACTTC
TRBJ2-1	.	TRBV27	.	CASSLFFGGTQPEQFF	TGTGCCAGCAGTTTATTTTTCGGCGGGACCCAGCCAGAGCAGTTCTTC
TRBJ2-7	.	TRBV5-5	.	CASSLDSLYEQYF	TGTGCCAGCAGCTTGGACAGCCTCTACGAGCAGTACTTC
TRBJ2-1	.	TRBV13	.	CASSLAGLTYNEQFF	TGTGCCAGCAGCTTAGCAGGACTCACCTACAATGAGCAGTTCTTC
TRBJ2-1	TRBD1	TRBV5-1	few	CASSSTGKPHNEQFF	TGCGCCAGCAGCTCGACAGGGAAACCACACAATGAGCAGTTCTTC
TRBJ2-2	.	TRBV29-1	.	CSVGPAGTGELFF	TGCAGCGTTGGGCCCGCGGGCACCGGGGAGCTGTTTTTT
TRBJ2-1	TRBD2	TRBV12-3/TRBV12-4	many	CASSLSLAASYNEQFF	TGTGCCAGCAGTCTTTCACTAGCGGCCTCCTACAATGAGCAGTTCTTC
TRBJ1-1	.	TRBV5-1	few	CASSLVGVNTEAFF	TGCGCCAGCAGCTTGGTGGGGGTGAACACTGAAGCTTTCTTT
TRBJ1-2	.	TRBV4-3	few	CASSQDHRQFYGYTF	TGCGCCAGCAGCCAAGATCACCGACAATTCTATGGCTACACCTTC
TRBJ2-1	.	TRBV15	.	CATSPGRSSYNEQFF	TGTGCCACCAGTCCCGGGAGATCCTCCTACAATGAGCAGTTCTTC
TRBJ2-3	.	TRBV20-1	few	CSARVRSTDTQYF	TGCAGTGCTAGAGTCAGGAGCACAGATACGCAGTATTTT